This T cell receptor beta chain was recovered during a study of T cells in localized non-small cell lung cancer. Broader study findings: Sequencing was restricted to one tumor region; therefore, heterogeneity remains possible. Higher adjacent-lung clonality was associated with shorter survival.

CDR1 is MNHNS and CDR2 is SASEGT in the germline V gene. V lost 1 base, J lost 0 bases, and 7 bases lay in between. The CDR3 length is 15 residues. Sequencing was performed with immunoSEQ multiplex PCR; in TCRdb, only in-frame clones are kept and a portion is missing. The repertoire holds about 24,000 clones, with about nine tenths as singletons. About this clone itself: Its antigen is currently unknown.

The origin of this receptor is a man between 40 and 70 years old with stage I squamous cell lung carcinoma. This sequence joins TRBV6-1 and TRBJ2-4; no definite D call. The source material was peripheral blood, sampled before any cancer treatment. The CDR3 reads CASSEEVTAKNIQYF. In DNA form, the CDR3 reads TGTGCCAGCAGTGAAGAGGTTACAGCCAAAAACATTCAGTACTTC.